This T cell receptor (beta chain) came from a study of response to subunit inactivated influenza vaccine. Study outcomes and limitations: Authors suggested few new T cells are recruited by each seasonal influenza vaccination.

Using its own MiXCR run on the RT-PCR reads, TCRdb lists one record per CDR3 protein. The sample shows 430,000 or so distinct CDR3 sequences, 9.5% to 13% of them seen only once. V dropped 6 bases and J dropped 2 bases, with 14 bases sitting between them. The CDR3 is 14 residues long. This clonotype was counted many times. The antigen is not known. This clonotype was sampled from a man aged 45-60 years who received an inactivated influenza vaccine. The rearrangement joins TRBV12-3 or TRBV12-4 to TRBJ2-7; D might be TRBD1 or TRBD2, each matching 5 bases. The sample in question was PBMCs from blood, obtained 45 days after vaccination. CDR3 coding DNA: TGTGCCAGCAGGGGGACCGGAGCCACCTACGAGCAGTACTTC. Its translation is CASRGTGATYEQYF.